Following are 29 T cell receptor beta chains from one sample sequenced in a study of cytomegalovirus exposure and HLA in healthy donors. PCR used 60 Vbeta primers and 13 Jbeta primers. The method was immunoSEQ multiplex PCR; TCRdb's version includes in-frame clones alone and lacks a portion of them. The data hold around 76,000 clones, with about four fifths observed a single time. Input material: PBMCs. These receptor sequences come from a woman aged 40-49 years in good health and CMV-seropositive.

This rearrangement joins TRBV28 to TRBJ1-5; a weak D match, TRBD1 (6 bases). This CDR3 spans 17 amino acids. Trimming took off 6 bases at V and 1 base at J, with 19 bases between the two ends. CDR1 and CDR2 (germline): MDHEN, SYDVKM. CDR3 sequence: CASSLRRGGGSNQPQHF. Written as DNA, the CDR3 is TGTGCCAGCAGCCTCAGGAGAGGGGGAGGGAGCAATCAGCCCCAGCATTTT.

The DNA of the CDR3 is TGTGCCAGCAGTGTGGACAGGGGAGGCACCGGGGAGCTGTTTTTT. Protein sequence: CASSVDRGGTGELFF. The chain couples TRBV28 to TRBJ2-2; 9 bases align to TRBD1. CDR1 is MDHEN and CDR2 is SYDVKM in the germline V gene. The CDR3 spans 15 residues. The trim removed 5 bases at V and 4 bases at J, leaving 5 bases unmatched.

This rearrangement joins TRBV13 to TRBJ2-2, with 8 positions matching TRBD1. CDR3 length equals 15 residues. CDR1 is PRHDT, CDR2 FYEKMQ, per germline (reference sequence). J gave up 4 bases and V 5 bases, and 6 bases lay outside the gene matches. The CDR3 DNA reads as TGTGCCAGCAGCACCCGACAGGGGTCCACCGGGGAGCTGTTTTTT. It is translated as CASSTRQGSTGELFF.

The chain carries TRBV5-1 and TRBJ2-2; tentative D call: TRBD1 (5 bases). In germline, CDR1 is SGHRS, CDR2 YFSETQ. This CDR3 is 16 amino acids long. Trimming shortened V by 4 bases and J by 7 bases, and 20 bases separated the two germline ends. The CDR3 sequence: CASSLTGLKRGGELFF. The CDR3 DNA sequence: TGCGCCAGCAGCCTTACGGGCCTAAAAAGGGGCGGGGAGCTGTTTTTT.

The CDR3: CASSLGGSFSYNEQFF. In DNA form, the CDR3 reads TGCGCCAGCAGCTTGGGCGGCAGTTTCTCCTACAATGAGCAGTTCTTC. V gene TRBV5-1 combines with J gene TRBJ2-1; D is uncertain. The germline V and J ends were trimmed by 0 bases and 0 bases, with 10 bases remaining between them. From germline, CDR1 is SGHRS and CDR2 YFSETQ. The CDR3 consists of 16 residues.

The chain recombines TRBV5-8 with TRBJ2-5, with 16 bases matching TRBD2. Trimming took 4 bases from V and 5 from J; bases not matched to a gene: 11. Germline CDR1 and CDR2: SGHTS and YDEGEE. CDR3 length: 18 residues. DNA of the CDR3: TGTGCCAGCAGCCGTCCCGGGACTAGCGGGGGGGCCGGGGAGACCCAGTACTTC. This codes for CASSRPGTSGGAGETQYF.

The chain couples TRBV4-1 to TRBJ1-2, with D possibly TRBD1 on 5 matching bases. Deletions cut 0 bases from V and 7 bases from J, with 15 bases between. The CDR3 extends over 15 amino acids. The germline gives CDR1 MGHRA, CDR2 YSYEKL. The chain's CDR3 is CASSQDIGGSGGYTF. In DNA form, the CDR3 reads TGCGCCAGCAGCCAAGATATCGGGGGATCGGGTGGCTACACCTTC.

The chain is built from TRBV20-1 and TRBJ2-7; D not resolved. The V gene's germline CDR1 is DFQATT and CDR2 SNEGSKA (reference sequence). V was trimmed by 3 bases and J by 2 bases, leaving 5 bases between them. The CDR3 loop spans 11 amino acids. CDR3 sequence (DNA): TGCAGTGCTAGGACAACCTACGAGCAGTACTTC. Protein sequence: CSARTTYEQYF.

The V call is TRBV5-1, the J call TRBJ2-3; possibly TRBD2 for D (5 bases). Trimming removed 0 bases at V and 6 bases at J, with 14 bases between. This CDR3 has 15 residues. Germline CDR1 is SGHRS and CDR2 is YFSETQ. Written as DNA, the CDR3 is TGCGCCAGCAGCTTGGCCGGTGGCCGAGGGGATACGCAGTATTTT. Translating gives CASSLAGGRGDTQYF.

This rearrangement joins TRBV6-1 to TRBJ2-3, with a possible D match to TRBD1 (5 bases). The CDR3 is made up of 14 amino acids. CDR1 and CDR2 (germline): MNHNS, SASEGT. The germline V and J ends were trimmed by 6 bases and 2 bases, with 12 bases remaining between them. The CDR3 is CASRPRGVTDTQYF. DNA for the CDR3: TGTGCCAGCAGACCTAGGGGCGTCACAGATACGCAGTATTTT.

The chain is built from TRBV5-1 and TRBJ1-2, with 7 bases fitting TRBD1. V lost 9 bases, J lost 1 base, and 12 bases stayed unmatched. The CDR3 is 15 amino acids. The germline V gene has CDR1 SGHRS and CDR2 YFSETQ. The CDR3: CATKLWDSNNYGYTF. The CDR3 DNA sequence: TGCGCCACCAAATTGTGGGACAGCAATAACTATGGCTACACCTTC.

The chain combines TRBV11-3 with TRBJ1-1, with 9 bases fitting TRBD1. Germline V lookup: CDR1 SGHNT, CDR2 YENEEA. V shed 6 bases and J 1 base; nucleotides not matched to a gene: 21. This CDR3 is built from 20 residues. The CDR3 nucleotides read TGTGCCAGCAGACTTCTACCCGGGACAGGGCACGGGGAGGAGAACACTGAAGCTTTCTTT. It translates to CASRLLPGTGHGEENTEAFF.

The CDR3 DNA sequence: TGCGCCAGCAGCTTGGAGGCAGGGGTTAATGAAAAACTGTTTTTT. Its protein product is CASSLEAGVNEKLFF. The V call is TRBV5-1, the J call TRBJ1-4, with TRBD1 as a possible D gene (6 bases). V lost 0 bases to trimming and J lost 4 bases, with 10 bases between them. Germline loops: CDR1 SGHRS, CDR2 YFSETQ. The CDR3 contains 15 residues.

This chain connects TRBV6-6 to TRBJ1-6; perhaps TRBD1 as D (6 bases). The CDR3 covers 13 residues. Trimming removed 10 bases from V and 7 bases from J, with 14 bases in between. Germline V gene lookup returns CDR1 MNHNY and CDR2 SVGAGI (reference sequence). The CDR3 nucleotides read TGTGCCATTGGGGGCAGGGTGAATTCACCCCTCCACTTT. Translation gives CAIGGRVNSPLHF.

The chain carries TRBV7-8 and TRBJ1-3; D not certain. This CDR3 has 13 residues. V gave up 6 bases and J gave up 0 bases, with 6 bases separating them. Per germline, CDR1 SGHVS and CDR2 FQNEAQ. CDR3 DNA: TGTGCCAGCAGACAGTCCTCTGGAAACACCATATATTTT. Amino acid sequence: CASRQSSGNTIYF. Based on the CDR3 plus reference TRBV7-8 and TRBJ1-3, the full variable domain is GAGVSQSPRYKVAKRGQDVALRCDPISGHVSLFWYQQALGQGPEFLTYFQNEAQLDKSGLPSDRFFAERPEGSVSTLKIQRTQQEDSAVYLCASRQSSGNTIYFGEGSWLTVV.

This chain connects TRBV11-2 to TRBJ1-6, with 8 bases identical to TRBD1. CDR3 length: 15 residues. Germline V gene data show CDR1 as SGHAT and CDR2 as FQNNGV. The J segment lost 7 bases and the V segment lost 4 bases, leaving 6 bases of the junction unmatched. The CDR3 loop is CASSYRTGLNSPLHF. Here the CDR3 DNA reads TGTGCCAGCAGCTACCGGACAGGGTTGAATTCACCCCTCCACTTT.

V usage is TRBV29-1 and J usage is TRBJ1-2; 7 bases are a match to TRBD1. CDR1 is SQVTM, CDR2 ANQGSEA, per germline. The CDR3 spans 11 residues. J lost 5 bases, V lost 7 bases, and 4 bases had no gene match. The CDR3 nucleotides read TGCAGCGAGGGGGCCGCGTATGGCTACACCTTC. Residues: CSEGAAYGYTF.

The V and J genes are TRBV15 and TRBJ2-7; D unresolved. The V gene's germline CDR1 is LNHNV and CDR2 YYDKDF (reference sequence). Trimming removed 0 bases at V and 0 bases at J, with 3 bases between. This CDR3 is 13 amino acids long. CDR3 coding DNA: TGTGCCACCAGCAGAGACAGCTCCTACGAGCAGTACTTC. This translates into CATSRDSSYEQYF.

This clone was recorded only once. V usage is TRBV5-6 and J usage is TRBJ2-7; 9 bases agree with TRBD1. J was trimmed by 4 bases and V by 4 bases; bases with no gene match: 9. This CDR3 has 15 residues. CDR1 and CDR2 (germline): SGHDT, YYEEEE. As DNA, the CDR3 is TGTGCCAGCAGCAGACCGGGACAGGGAATTTACGAGCAGTACTTC. Translation: CASSRPGQGIYEQYF.

The CDR3 here is CASSPTSGGAPGNEQFF. The CDR3 DNA reads TGTGCCAGCAGCCCCACTAGCGGGGGGGCCCCGGGTAATGAGCAGTTCTTC. The V gene is TRBV11-3, the J gene TRBJ2-1; TRBD2 matches at 13 bases. This CDR3 region has 17 residues. Losses at the gene ends were 5 bases for V and 7 bases for J; bases not matched to a gene: 11. Germline CDR1 SGHNT, CDR2 YENEEA. Full variable domain (outside the CDR3, taken from reference TRBV11-3 and TRBJ2-1): EAGVVQSPRYKIIEKKQPVAFWCNPISGHNTLYWYLQNLGQGPELLIRYENEEAVDDSQLPKDRFSAERLKGVDSTLKIQPAELGDSAVYLCASSPTSGGAPGNEQFFGPGTRLTVL.

The chain combines TRBV9 with TRBJ1-5; D perhaps matches TRBD1 (5 bases). Trimming stripped 7 bases from V and 0 bases from J, with 11 bases between. CDR3 length: 14 residues. Looked up from germline, CDR1 is SGDLS and CDR2 is YYNGEE. CDR3 protein: CASGRGNSNQPQHF. The CDR3 DNA is TGTGCCAGCGGTAGGGGAAATAGCAATCAGCCCCAGCATTTT.

V gene TRBV25-1 combines with J gene TRBJ1-1; 9 bases match TRBD1. In germline, CDR1 is MGHDK, CDR2 SYGVNS. This CDR3 comprises 14 residues. V lost 7 bases, J lost 3 bases, and 6 bases stayed unmatched. The CDR3 DNA sequence: TGTGCCAGCATTAGGACAGGGGATGACACTGAAGCTTTCTTT. As protein: CASIRTGDDTEAFF. The full variable domain, rest sourced from reference TRBV25-1 and TRBJ1-1, is EADIYQTPRYLVIGTGKKITLECSQTMGHDKMYWYQQDPGMELHLIHYSYGVNSTEKGDLSSESTVSRIRTEHFPLTLESARPSHTSQYLCASIRTGDDTEAFFGQGTRLTVV.

The V gene is TRBV19, the J gene TRBJ1-6, with 8 bases aligning to TRBD1. The CDR3 contains 15 residues. Germline trimming cut 9 bases from V and 9 bases from J; bases unmatched to any gene: 13. Germline V lookup: CDR1 LNHDA, CDR2 SQIVND (reference sequence). This CDR3 is CASEQGRGQGSPLHF. The CDR3 coding sequence is TGTGCCAGCGAACAGGGCAGGGGGCAAGGTTCACCCCTCCACTTT.

As DNA, the CDR3 is TGTGCCAGCAGCGACAGTAAGATTAACTATGGCTACACCTTC. It encodes CASSDSKINYGYTF. The chain employs TRBV7-9 and TRBJ1-2; D is possibly TRBD1 (5 bases). Germline V lookup: CDR1 SEHNR, CDR2 FQNEAQ (reference sequence). The CDR3 consists of 14 residues. V was cut by 5 bases and J by 1 base, with 11 bases left in between.

The chain is built from TRBV7-6 and TRBJ2-7; tentative D call: TRBD2 (6 bases). CDR1 and CDR2 (germline): SGHVS, FNYEAQ. Deletions cut 5 bases from V and 7 bases from J, with 15 bases between. The CDR3 runs 13 residues. CDR3 region: CASSETSSREQYF. The CDR3 DNA reads TGTGCCAGCAGCGAAACTAGCTCCCGGGAGCAGTACTTC.

This chain links TRBV7-6 with TRBJ2-5; TRBD1 matches 9 bases. Losses at the gene ends were 1 base for V and 5 bases for J; bases not matched to a gene: 5. Per germline, CDR1 SGHVS and CDR2 FNYEAQ. CDR3 size: 15 residues. The CDR3 here is CASSLGTGQGETQYF. In DNA form, the CDR3 reads TGTGCCAGCAGCTTAGGAACGGGACAGGGCGAGACCCAGTACTTC.

CDR3 region: CASSQDGWARETQYF. The CDR3 bases are TGTGCCAGCAGCCAAGATGGTTGGGCCCGGGAGACCCAGTACTTC. The chain carries TRBV14 and TRBJ2-5, with no clear D. The V gene's germline CDR1 is SGHDN and CDR2 FVKESK. CDR3 length equals 15 residues. V was trimmed by 0 bases and J by 5 bases, leaving 13 bases between them.

This clone appeared a few times. V is TRBV5-5 and J is TRBJ1-2; 8 bases are a match to TRBD1. Germline V gene data show CDR1 as SGHKS and CDR2 as YYEKEE (reference sequence). There are 19 residues in the CDR3. Losses at the gene ends were 7 bases for V and 0 bases for J; bases not matched to a gene: 20. The CDR3 sequence: CASQRYFYPGQGTNYGYTF. In DNA, the CDR3 is TGTGCCAGCCAGAGATATTTTTACCCCGGACAGGGAACTAACTATGGCTACACCTTC.

The rearrangement joins TRBV14 to TRBJ2-4; TRBD1 aligns across 8 bases. J lost 7 bases, V lost 3 bases, and 5 bases had no gene match. Germline V lookup: CDR1 SGHDN, CDR2 FVKESK. The CDR3 sequence is 14 residues long. The CDR3 region is CASSHRDRRNIQYF. CDR3 nucleotide sequence: TGTGCCAGCAGCCATAGGGACAGGAGGAACATTCAGTACTTC.